This TCR beta chain comes out of a study of control samples from healthy donors and cancer patients. Trimming shortened V by 0 bases and J by 4 bases, and 13 bases separated the two germline ends. The CDR3 spans 15 residues. Germline CDR1 is KGHSH and CDR2 is LQKENI. Sequenced by immunoSEQ multiplex PCR; TCRdb stores in-frame clones only, minus some. Of just over 150,000 clones listed, just under 95% were seen once; the top ten hold around 8%. The sequence was collected from a woman aged 35 to 49 in good health. The chain uses TRBV18 and TRBJ2-7; no firm D call. What was sequenced was blood. CDR3 DNA: TGTGCCAGCTCACCACCTCACTCCAGAGGATACGAGCAGTACTTC. The encoded protein is CASSPPHSRGYEQYF.